The 26 T cell receptor beta chains below come from one sample, sequenced in a study of CD8+ T cells in alopecia areata. Specified treatment: oral pan-JAK inhibitor, 5-10 mg twice daily. The sequencing template was cDNA reverse transcribed from extracted RNA. Produced via immunoSEQ multiplex PCR; TCRdb's table is partial and in-frame only. Here the sample spans 100,000 to 140,000 clones, 84% being singletons. The sequencing here drew on CD8+ T cells sorted from blood, taken at week 24, from a patient treated with tofacitinib. The receptors were sampled from a human donor with alopecia areata.

This chain connects TRBV11-1 to TRBJ2-6; D not certain. The CDR3 totals 8 residues. Germline V lookup: CDR1 SGHAT, CDR2 FQDESV (reference sequence). Written as DNA, the CDR3 is TGTGACGCCAACGTCCTGACTTTC. It encodes CDANVLTF.

DNA of the CDR3: TGTGCCAGCAGCTTAGCACCTGGACAGGGGGACACTGAAGCTTTCTTT. It translates to CASSLAPGQGDTEAFF. The rearrangement joins TRBV7-9 to TRBJ1-1; 10 bases are a match to TRBD1. The junction had 4 bases not matched to a gene; V was cut back by 0 bases and J by 3 bases. CDR1 SEHNR and CDR2 FQNEAQ come from the germline V gene (reference sequence). The CDR3 covers 16 residues.

This rearrangement joins TRBV19 to TRBJ1-1; no firm D call. The length of the CDR3 is 13 residues. V was pared by 5 bases and J by 0 bases, with 7 bases between. The germline V gene has CDR1 LNHDA and CDR2 SQIVND (reference sequence). Here the CDR3 reads CASSATMNTEAFF. Here the CDR3 DNA reads TGTGCCAGTAGTGCCACTATGAACACTGAAGCTTTCTTT. The full variable domain, rest sourced from reference TRBV19 and TRBJ1-1, is DGGITQSPKYLFRKEGQNVTLSCEQNLNHDAMYWYRQDPGQGLRLIYYSQIVNDFQKGDIAEGYSVSREKKESFPLTVTSAQKNPTAFYLCASSATMNTEAFFGQGTRLTVV.

This rearrangement joins TRBV11-3 to TRBJ2-7; no clear D. From germline, CDR1 is SGHNT and CDR2 YENEEA. Trimming removed 4 bases at V and 2 bases at J, with 12 bases between. The CDR3 is 14 residues long. The CDR3 spells CASSSTDLTYEQYF. The CDR3 region has the DNA TGTGCCAGCAGCTCTACCGACCTAACCTACGAGCAGTACTTC.

The genes are TRBV2 and TRBJ2-3, with 7 positions matching TRBD1. The ends lost 4 bases at V and 1 base at J; junction bases unmatched: 5. This CDR3 is 15 amino acids long. Germline V gene data show CDR1 as SNHLY and CDR2 as FYNNEI. CDR3 DNA: TGTGCCAGCAGTGCCTACAGGGGCGGCACAGATACGCAGTATTTT. Translation gives CASSAYRGGTDTQYF.

This chain uses TRBV7-8 with TRBJ1-1; D unresolved. V gave up 1 base and J gave up 5 bases, with 5 bases separating them. This CDR3 is built from 12 residues. The germline V gene has CDR1 SGHVS and CDR2 FQNEAQ. CDR3 amino acids: CASSLGRTEAFF. CDR3 nucleotide sequence: TGTGCCAGCAGCTTAGGCCGGACTGAAGCTTTCTTT.

This sequence joins TRBV11-2 and TRBJ2-3, with D tentatively TRBD2 (6 bases). Trimming stripped 5 bases from V and 0 bases from J, with 12 bases between. Germline loops: CDR1 SGHAT, CDR2 FQNNGV. The CDR3 loop spans 15 amino acids. The CDR3 loop reads CASSTTGTSTDTQYF. The CDR3 DNA is TGTGCCAGCAGCACTACCGGGACTAGCACAGATACGCAGTATTTT. The full variable domain, completed using reference TRBV11-2 and TRBJ2-3, is EAGVAQSPRYKIIEKRQSVAFWCNPISGHATLYWYQQILGQGPKLLIQFQNNGVVDDSQLPKDRFSAERLKGVDSTLKIQPAKLEDSAVYLCASSTTGTSTDTQYFGPGTRLTVL.

The chain combines TRBV2 with TRBJ1-5; TRBD1 matches 7 bases. The V and J ends lost 6 bases and 3 bases, in that order; junction bases with no gene match: 8. The V gene's germline CDR1 is SNHLY and CDR2 FYNNEI. The CDR3 is 15 residues long. The CDR3 here is CASRKDRRNNQPQHF. As DNA, the CDR3 is TGTGCCAGCAGGAAGGACAGGAGAAACAATCAGCCCCAGCATTTT.

The rearrangement links TRBV7-2 to TRBJ2-5; D is unclear. V shed 5 bases and J shed 0 bases, with 7 bases lying between them. CDR3 length equals 13 residues. Germline values: CDR1 SGHTA, CDR2 FQGNSA. CDR3 nucleotide sequence: TGTGCCAGCAGCCCTACGGACCAAGAGACCCAGTACTTC. As protein: CASSPTDQETQYF.

The chain recombines TRBV11-2 with TRBJ1-5; 7 nucleotides line up with TRBD1. Germline lookup yields CDR1 SGHAT and CDR2 FQNNGV. This CDR3 is built from 18 residues. Unmatched junction bases numbered 16, after V lost 5 bases and J lost 3 bases. The CDR3 bases are TGTGCCAGCAGCAGGGCCGAGACAGGGCATATTCCCAATCAGCCCCAGCATTTT. This codes for CASSRAETGHIPNQPQHF. The full variable domain, with the rest looked up from reference TRBV11-2 and TRBJ1-5, is EAGVAQSPRYKIIEKRQSVAFWCNPISGHATLYWYQQILGQGPKLLIQFQNNGVVDDSQLPKDRFSAERLKGVDSTLKIQPAKLEDSAVYLCASSRAETGHIPNQPQHFGDGTRLSIL.

The genes are TRBV10-3 and TRBJ2-2, with D hard to call. In germline, CDR1 is ENHRY, CDR2 SYGVKD. Trimming cost V 3 bases and J 1 base, with 12 bases left between them. This CDR3 is built from 16 residues. This CDR3 is CAISDLGSQNTGELFF. As DNA, the CDR3 is TGTGCCATCAGTGACCTGGGCAGCCAGAACACCGGGGAGCTGTTTTTT.

There are a few counts of this clone. V is TRBV5-4 and J is TRBJ2-5, with D hard to call. CDR1 SGHNT and CDR2 YYREEE come from the germline V gene (reference sequence). The CDR3 is made up of 14 amino acids. Trimming stripped 3 bases from V and 5 bases from J, with 14 bases between. CDR3 nucleotide sequence: TGTGCCAGCAGCTCCGGGCTCGATGGGGAGACCCAGTACTTC. Its translation is CASSSGLDGETQYF.

In this sample, this clone turned up a few times. This chain links TRBV4-1 with TRBJ2-1; 7 nucleotides match TRBD2. The ends lost 4 bases at V and 3 bases at J; junction bases unmatched: 9. Germline assignment: CDR1 MGHRA and CDR2 YSYEKL. The CDR3 has 16 residues. The CDR3 DNA is TGCGCCAGCAGCCCTCACGCGAGCGGGGACTACAATGAGCAGTTCTTC. Translating gives CASSPHASGDYNEQFF.

V usage is TRBV4-1 and J usage is TRBJ1-1, with 7 bases matching TRBD1. Germline V gene lookup returns CDR1 MGHRA and CDR2 YSYEKL. CDR3 length equals 15 residues. V lost 0 bases and J lost 5; bases outside the gene matches: 6. The CDR3 region is CASSQDRGSSTEAFF. CDR3 nucleotides: TGCGCCAGCAGCCAAGACAGGGGGAGTTCAACTGAAGCTTTCTTT.

The CDR3 region is CASTQGYEQYF. In DNA, the CDR3 is TGTGCCAGCACCCAAGGGTACGAGCAGTACTTC. The rearrangement uses TRBV7-8 and TRBJ2-7; D not certain. The CDR3 spans 11 residues. CDR1 and CDR2 from the germline V gene are SGHVS and FQNEAQ. V was pared by 7 bases and J by 4 bases, with 8 bases between.

The CDR3 sequence: CASSAFSGTEPEAFF. CDR3 in DNA: TGTGCCAGCAGTGCGTTCTCTGGGACGGAACCTGAAGCTTTCTTT. J is TRBJ1-1 and V is TRBV2; weak D call: TRBD1 (5 bases). Germline V lookup: CDR1 SNHLY, CDR2 FYNNEI. V shed 4 bases and J shed 6 bases, with 18 bases lying between them. The CDR3 contains 15 residues.

The chain combines TRBV21-1 with TRBJ2-5; whether TRBD1, the table's D call, matches the DNA was not checked. TRBV21-1 is recorded as a pseudogene. This CDR3 comprises 15 residues. The CDR3 coding sequence is TGTGCCAGCAGCAGGCCGACAGGGGGCGGGGAGACCCAGTACTTC. Its protein is CASSRPTGGGETQYF.

V gene TRBV5-1 combines with J gene TRBJ2-2; 8 nucleotides agree with TRBD1. Trimming removed 3 bases from V and 3 bases from J; junction bases left unmatched: 10. Germline CDR1 is SGHRS and CDR2 is YFSETQ. The CDR3 loop spans 17 amino acids. The chain's CDR3 is CASSSVAGGMDTGELFF. CDR3 bases: TGCGCCAGCAGCTCGGTGGCAGGGGGCATGGACACCGGGGAGCTGTTTTTT.

The rearrangement joins TRBV27 to TRBJ1-1; TRBD1 is a possible D gene (5 bases). This CDR3 comprises 16 residues. V lost 5 bases and J 4 bases, leaving 20 bases between the germline ends. The germline V gene has CDR1 MNHEY and CDR2 SMNVEV (reference sequence). CDR3 residues: CASSARLGEQSTEAFF. CDR3 bases: TGTGCCAGCAGTGCACGGCTGGGGGAGCAGAGCACTGAAGCTTTCTTT.

For the CDR3, the DNA is TGTGCCAGCAGCGCGGACAGGGGGGGATACAATGAGCAGTTCTTC. It is translated as CASSADRGGYNEQFF. This chain uses TRBV2 with TRBJ2-1; 10 bases map to TRBD1. CDR3 length: 15 amino acids. Trimming at V came to 6 bases and at J to 4 bases, leaving 6 bases not matched to a gene. Germline CDR1 is SNHLY and CDR2 is FYNNEI.

This clone showed up just a few times. This chain links TRBV19 with TRBJ2-2, with a weak D call TRBD2 (6 bases). The CDR3 covers 13 residues. The V end was cut by 3 bases, the J end by 6 bases, with 8 bases between. The germline gives CDR1 LNHDA, CDR2 SQIVND (reference sequence). The CDR3 sequence: CASSIGLSGELFF. CDR3 bases: TGTGCCAGTAGTATTGGACTATCCGGGGAGCTGTTTTTT.

The V gene is TRBV19, the J gene TRBJ2-6; D might be TRBD1 (6 bases). V was trimmed by 3 bases and J by 0 bases, leaving 15 bases between them. Germline values: CDR1 LNHDA, CDR2 SQIVND (reference sequence). The length of the CDR3 is 18 residues. The CDR3 DNA is TGTGCCAGTAGTATTTCGGGACACCACGTCTCTGGGGCCAACGTCCTGACTTTC. Translated: CASSISGHHVSGANVLTF.

This chain joins TRBV6-6 and TRBJ1-1; 7 bases fit TRBD1. Germline V gene data show CDR1 as MNHNY and CDR2 as SVGAGI (reference sequence). This CDR3 has 13 residues. V was pared by 6 bases and J by 4 bases, with 5 bases of the junction left unmatched. The CDR3 sequence: CASRTGEPTEAFF. CDR3 bases: TGTGCCAGCAGAACAGGGGAACCCACTGAAGCTTTCTTT.

J is TRBJ2-3 and V is TRBV5-4; 8 positions match TRBD2. Unmatched junction bases numbered 5, after V lost 1 base and J lost 1 base. CDR3 length equals 16 residues. Germline V CDR1 and CDR2: SGHNT, YYREEE (reference sequence). The CDR3 DNA reads as TGTGCCAGCAGCTTGTTTAGCGGGGTTCGCACAGATACGCAGTATTTT. This sequence encodes CASSLFSGVRTDTQYF.

CDR3 bases: TGTGCCAGCAGCCGATACTTGAGCTCCTACAATGAGCAGTTCTTC. It specifies CASSRYLSSYNEQFF. The chain carries TRBV14 and TRBJ2-1; D not resolved. Germline CDR1 reads SGHDN; CDR2 reads FVKESK. The germline V and J ends were trimmed by 4 bases and 0 bases, with 10 bases remaining between them. The CDR3 consists of 15 residues.

The V and J genes are TRBV5-1 and TRBJ1-5; D is undetermined. The length of the CDR3 is 15 residues. CDR1 and CDR2 from the germline V gene are SGHRS and YFSETQ. Trimming removed 4 bases from V and 0 bases from J, with 11 bases in between. CDR3 nucleotides: TGCGCCAGCAGCCCGCACGGACCTAGCAATCAGCCCCAGCATTTT. Its protein is CASSPHGPSNQPQHF.